This TCR beta chain was sequenced in a study of T cell responses to AZD1222 COVID-19 vaccine. This CDR3 region has 16 residues. CDR1 and CDR2 from the germline V gene are SGHNT and YYREEE (reference sequence). V was clipped by 0 bases and J by 4 bases; unmatched bases: 4. Of note for this clone: Its target is unknown.

Data came from immunoSEQ multiplex PCR; TCRdb stores just in-frame clones and leaves some out. The sample holds approximately 200,000 clones, just over 85% seen once. Study-wide results and caveats: Within unmutated variant regions lay the reported targets of nearly half of spike-specific TCRs. Repertoires were obtained solely post-peak T cell response. Increased Spike-specific TCR breadth and depth were observed after two AZD1222 doses. Spike-spanning, vaccine-associated CD4 TCRs were dominant at 160-218 and 743-854.

The chain links TRBV5-4 to TRBJ2-2; 9 positions agree with TRBD1. This TCR derives from an adult in good health. The specimen comprised peripheral blood, sampled on day 0 of AZD1222 vaccination. DNA of the CDR3: TGTGCCAGCAGCTTGGGGACAGGGGCAGGCACCGGGGAGCTGTTTTTT. Amino acid sequence: CASSLGTGAGTGELFF.